These 3 T cell receptor beta chains came from one sample sequenced in a study of a mutant IDH1 vaccine in newly diagnosed glioma. The protocol was immunoSEQ multiplex PCR, while the TCRdb copy is restricted to in-frame clones and leaves out a portion. Among over 20,000 clones listed, 91% were seen once. Time point meaning: baseline, week 1 (first vaccination visit). Treatment denoted: pre-vaccination baseline after standard-of-care therapy. The sample in question was PBMCs, obtained from a glioma patient treated with radiotherapy, temozolomide or both. The receptor source for this set is a man aged 30 to 45 with glioma.

The V call is TRBV6-4, the J call TRBJ2-4, with D unresolved. The CDR3 runs to 12 residues. The V end was cut by 3 bases, the J end by 4 bases, with 4 bases between. Germline V gives CDR1 MRHNA, CDR2 SNTAGT. The CDR3 nucleotides read TGTGCCAGCAGTGAGAGGAAAAACATTCAGTACTTC. Translation: CASSERKNIQYF.

The gene calls are TRBV19 and TRBJ2-3, with 8 bases that match TRBD2. From germline, CDR1 is LNHDA and CDR2 SQIVND (reference sequence). CDR3 size: 16 residues. Unmatched junction bases numbered 8, after V lost 4 bases and J lost 2 bases. This CDR3 is CASSTPGGGITDTQYF. The CDR3 DNA reads TGTGCCAGTAGTACCCCCGGGGGGGGGATCACAGATACGCAGTATTTT. The variable domain in full, completed from reference TRBV19 and TRBJ2-3, reads DGGITQSPKYLFRKEGQNVTLSCEQNLNHDAMYWYRQDPGQGLRLIYYSQIVNDFQKGDIAEGYSVSREKKESFPLTVTSAQKNPTAFYLCASSTPGGGITDTQYFGPGTRLTVL.

This chain links TRBV12-5 with TRBJ2-3; TRBD2 aligns across 12 bases. Trimming at V came to 3 bases and at J to 1 base, leaving 8 bases not matched to a gene. The CDR3 has 18 amino acids. The germline CDR1 and CDR2 sequences are LGHNT and FRNRAP. The chain's CDR3 is CASGFGLAGGPGTDTQYF. As DNA, the CDR3 is TGTGCTAGTGGTTTCGGCCTAGCGGGAGGGCCAGGCACAGATACGCAGTATTTT.